Each of the 8 T cell receptor beta chains below was sequenced from the same sample in a study of T cell repertoires in cytomegalovirus infection. Each CDR3 protein is one row after TCRdb ran MiXCR on the reads. The table has about 450,000 distinct CDR3 sequences, approximately 33% seen once; the top ten hold roughly 15%. The sequenced sample was PBMCs. All receptors derive from a human donor in good health (CMV status not recorded). Some clones in this sample may be carry-over from other donors' samples.

This clonotype has more than one count but fewer than ten. Germline is not matched at one junction end, which may reflect a read error. The chain has TRBV4-1 and TRBJ2-2; tentative D call: TRBD1 (5 bases). The CDR3 is made up of 16 amino acids. Germline V gene sequence: CDR1 MGHRA, CDR2 YSYEKL. CDR3 sequence (DNA): TGCGCCAGCAGCCAACCATTCCGACAGTACACCCGGGAGCTGTTTTTT. It is translated as CASSQPFRQYTRELFF.

Ten or more counts support this clonotype. The gene calls are TRBV7-2 and TRBJ1-2; D not certain. V was shortened by 5 bases and J by 5 bases, with 15 bases between the two germline ends. CDR3 length equals 14 residues. CDR1 and CDR2 (germline): SGHTA, FQGNSA. The CDR3, as DNA: TGTGCCAGCAGCCTCAGGAAACGGGGTTATGGCTACACCTTC. It specifies CASSLRKRGYGYTF.

This clonotype was found many times. This chain uses TRBV14 with TRBJ2-7, with a tentative D call TRBD1 (5 bases). Germline assignment: CDR1 SGHDN and CDR2 FVKESK. Trimming took 1 base from V and 5 from J, leaving 18 bases between them. The CDR3 covers 16 residues. The CDR3 loop is CASSQGIQGSHNEQYF. The CDR3 nucleotides are TGTGCCAGCAGCCAAGGGATCCAGGGCAGTCACAACGAGCAGTACTTC.

This chain uses TRBV6-2 or TRBV6-3 with TRBJ1-5, with D perhaps TRBD1 (5 bases). The germline V gene encodes CDR1 MNHEY and CDR2 SVGEGT. The CDR3 contains 15 residues. The V end was cut by 8 bases, the J end by 8 bases, with 22 bases between. Here the CDR3 reads CASGGGTGAREPQHF. CDR3 nucleotide sequence: TGTGCCAGCGGCGGCGGGACCGGGGCTCGGGAGCCCCAGCATTTT.

This rearrangement joins TRBV7-6 to TRBJ2-1; perhaps TRBD2 as D (6 bases). Trimming removed 5 bases at V and 7 bases at J, with 12 bases between. CDR1 SGHVS and CDR2 FNYEAQ come from the germline V gene. The CDR3 has 13 amino acids. The CDR3: CASSPGAGNEQFF. The CDR3 DNA reads as TGTGCCAGCAGCCCCGGCGCGGGGAATGAGCAGTTCTTC.

This clonotype was found many times. The rearrangement links TRBV7-9 to TRBJ2-3; a weak D match, TRBD1 (6 bases). The germline V gene encodes CDR1 SEHNR and CDR2 FQNEAQ (reference sequence). V dropped 5 bases and J dropped 0 bases, with 15 bases sitting between them. The CDR3 consists of 16 residues. The DNA for the CDR3 is TGTGCCAGCAGCCCCCGACAGGTATCTAGCACAGATACGCAGTATTTT. This encodes CASSPRQVSSTDTQYF.

The chain joins TRBV7-9 to TRBJ1-1; D not resolved. Germline V gene lookup returns CDR1 SEHNR and CDR2 FQNEAQ (reference sequence). The CDR3 is 13 amino acids. The V gene lost 4 bases and the J gene lost 1 base, with 7 bases spanning the gap. CDR3 nucleotides: TGTGCCAGCAGCTCTTACCCGAACACTGAAGCTTTCTTT. Translating it yields CASSSYPNTEAFF.

The chain is built from TRBV6-1 and TRBJ2-7; TRBD2 might be the D (5 bases). The CDR3 length is 15 residues. Trimming removed 5 bases at V and 7 bases at J, with 21 bases between. Germline loops: CDR1 MNHNS, CDR2 SASEGT. The CDR3: CASSSEAGGPVEQYF. CDR3 DNA: TGTGCCAGCAGTTCCGAGGCAGGAGGTCCGGTTGAGCAGTACTTC.